Below, 5 T cell receptor beta chains from the same sample are listed, as sequenced in a study of blood T cell repertoires in COVID-19 (dated by TCRdb to the early 2020s). The method was the immunoSEQ multiplex PCR assay. As stored in TCRdb, this immuneACCESS dataset retains in-frame rearrangements with V and J assigned. A fraction of the clones does not appear; measured against another copy, unresolved V genes explain less than half of the discrepancy, and the remainder lacks a known reason. The sample profile shows fewer than 300,000 clones; almost 85% of them were found once. The ten largest clones take up 4.5% to 6% of the sample. Specimen: peripheral blood. These receptors were collected from a man aged 50 to 60 with active or convalescent COVID-19.

The chain employs TRBV28 and TRBJ1-3; 7 bases line up with TRBD1. CDR1 MDHEN and CDR2 SYDVKM come from the germline V gene. Trimming cost V 6 bases and J 8 bases; bases outside gene matches: 7. The CDR3 runs 13 residues. The DNA for the CDR3 is TGTGCCAGCAGGGGACAGCTTCGGGACACCATATATTTT. It codes for CASRGQLRDTIYF.

V is TRBV5-1 and J is TRBJ2-1; a possible D gene is TRBD2 (6 bases). The CDR3 consists of 15 residues. Trimming took 0 bases from V and 4 from J, leaving 11 bases between them. CDR1 is SGHRS, CDR2 YFSETQ, per germline. The CDR3 sequence is CASSLASAPYNEQFF. The CDR3 bases are TGCGCCAGCAGCTTGGCTAGCGCACCGTACAATGAGCAGTTCTTC.

A single count supports this clone. An end of the junction does not agree with germline; a read error may underlie this. Distinct nucleotide sequences in the sample also encode this CDR3. V is TRBV2 and J is TRBJ2-7; 10 nucleotides align to TRBD2. The length of the CDR3 is 16 residues. Germline CDR1 reads SNHLY; CDR2 reads FYNNEI. The CDR3 region has the DNA TGTGCTAGCAGTGAAGCGCTCTCTAGCGGGAGTTACGAGCAGTACTTC. Protein: CASSEALSSGSYEQYF.

The J gene is TRBJ2-7, the V gene TRBV5-5; 14 bases align to TRBD2. The CDR3 has 16 residues. The V and J ends lost 3 bases and 9 bases, in that order; junction bases with no gene match: 11. Per the germline V gene, CDR1 is SGHKS and CDR2 is YYEKEE (reference sequence). Written as DNA, the CDR3 is TGTGCCAGCAGCTCGCGACTAGCGGGAGGGCCTTTCGGGCAGTACTTC. This codes for CASSSRLAGGPFGQYF.

The chain combines TRBV10-2 with TRBJ2-1, with 8 bases that match TRBD2. Germline V CDR1 and CDR2: WSHSY, SAAADI. J was trimmed by 7 bases and V by 5 bases; bases with no gene match: 13. The CDR3 sequence is 16 residues long. DNA for the CDR3: TGCGCCAGCAGTTCCTCCCAGGGGCTAGCGGGTAATGAGCAGTTCTTC. Translating gives CASSSSQGLAGNEQFF.